The rows below give T cell receptor beta chains drawn from one sample of a study of OX40 agonist ivuxolimab in advanced cancers. This table comes from immunoSEQ multiplex PCR, and its TCRdb copy is limited to in-frame clones, with some not included. The data contain 70,000 to 95,000 clones, roughly 91% of them singletons. The starting material was CD4+ or CD8+ T cells sorted from blood, obtained in a trial of the OX40 agonist ivuxolimab. Every receptor here comes from an adult with an advanced solid tumor such as melanoma, head and neck, liver or kidney cancer. Both conserved end residues are part of each CDR3. The order of the fields is J gene, D gene, clone size, V gene, CDR3 protein, CDR3 DNA. The D gene is left open where the match is weak. Clone size, where shown, is once, few, many, or a class for clones that have expanded.

j_call: TRBJ2-5; d_call: .; clone_size: once; v_call: TRBV20-1; cdr3_aa: CSATRETQYF; cdr3_nt: TGCAGTGCTACCCGGGAGACCCAGTACTTC
j_call: TRBJ1-2; d_call: TRBD1; clone_size: once; v_call: TRBV7-9; cdr3_aa: CASRQGKNYGYTF; cdr3_nt: TGTGCCAGTAGACAGGGGAAGAACTATGGCTACACCTTC
j_call: TRBJ2-7; d_call: .; clone_size: .; v_call: TRBV7-9; cdr3_aa: CASSLVGYEQYF; cdr3_nt: TGTGCCAGCAGCTTAGTGGGGTACGAGCAGTACTTC
j_call: TRBJ1-1; d_call: .; clone_size: .; v_call: TRBV6-5; cdr3_aa: CASSQTGHTEAFF; cdr3_nt: TGTGCCAGCAGTCAAACAGGGCACACTGAAGCTTTCTTT
j_call: TRBJ1-2; d_call: .; clone_size: .; v_call: TRBV15; cdr3_aa: CATRGELNYGYTF; cdr3_nt: TGTGCCACCAGGGGGGAACTAAACTATGGCTACACCTTC
j_call: TRBJ1-2; d_call: TRBD1; clone_size: many; v_call: TRBV6-1; cdr3_aa: CASSEGTGAKYEGYTF; cdr3_nt: TGTGCCAGCAGTGAAGGGACAGGGGCTAAATATGAGGGCTACACCTTC
j_call: TRBJ1-5; d_call: .; clone_size: once; v_call: TRBV7-8; cdr3_aa: CASSLEIGAVGDNQPQHF; cdr3_nt: TGTGCCAGCAGCTTAGAAATTGGGGCAGTGGGGGATAATCAGCCCCAGCATTTT
j_call: TRBJ2-2; d_call: .; clone_size: .; v_call: TRBV9; cdr3_aa: CASSAARGGAGELFF; cdr3_nt: TGTGCCAGCAGCGCCGCAAGGGGGGGCGCCGGGGAGCTGTTTTTT
j_call: TRBJ1-4; d_call: .; clone_size: few; v_call: TRBV25-1; cdr3_aa: CASSEGGFNEKLFF; cdr3_nt: TGTGCCAGCAGTGAGGGGGGGTTTAATGAAAAACTGTTTTTT
j_call: TRBJ2-1; d_call: .; clone_size: .; v_call: TRBV6-5; cdr3_aa: CAISRGARNEQFF; cdr3_nt: TGTGCCATCTCTCGGGGGGCGCGGAATGAGCAGTTCTTC
j_call: TRBJ2-7; d_call: .; clone_size: .; v_call: TRBV11-2; cdr3_aa: CASSPDRSYEQYF; cdr3_nt: TGTGCCAGCAGCCCTGACAGGAGTTACGAGCAGTACTTC